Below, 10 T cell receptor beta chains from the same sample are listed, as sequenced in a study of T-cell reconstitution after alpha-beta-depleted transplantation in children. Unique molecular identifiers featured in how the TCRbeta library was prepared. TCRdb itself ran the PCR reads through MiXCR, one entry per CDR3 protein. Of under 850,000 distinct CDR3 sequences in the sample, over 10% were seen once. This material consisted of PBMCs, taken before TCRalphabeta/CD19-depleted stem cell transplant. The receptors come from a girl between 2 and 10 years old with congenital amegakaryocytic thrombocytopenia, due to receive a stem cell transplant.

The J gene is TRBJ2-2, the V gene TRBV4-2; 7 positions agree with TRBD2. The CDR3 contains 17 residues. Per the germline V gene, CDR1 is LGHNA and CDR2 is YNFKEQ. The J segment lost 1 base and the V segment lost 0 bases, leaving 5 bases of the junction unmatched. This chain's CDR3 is CASSQDPSGVNTGELFF. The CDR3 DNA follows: TGTGCCAGCAGCCAAGACCCGAGCGGGGTGAACACCGGGGAGCTGTTTTTT.

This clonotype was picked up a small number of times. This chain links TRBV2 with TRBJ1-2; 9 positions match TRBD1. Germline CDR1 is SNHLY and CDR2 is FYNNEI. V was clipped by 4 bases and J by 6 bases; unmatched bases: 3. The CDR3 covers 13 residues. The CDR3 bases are TGTGCCAGCAGTGGGACAGGGGCGGATGGCTACACCTTC. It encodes CASSGTGADGYTF.

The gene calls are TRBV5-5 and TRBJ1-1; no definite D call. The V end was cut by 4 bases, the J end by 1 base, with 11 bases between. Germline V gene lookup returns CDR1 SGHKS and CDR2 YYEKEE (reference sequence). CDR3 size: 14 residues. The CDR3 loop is CASSRGAGNTEAFF. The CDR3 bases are TGTGCCAGCAGCCGAGGTGCAGGGAACACTGAAGCTTTCTTT. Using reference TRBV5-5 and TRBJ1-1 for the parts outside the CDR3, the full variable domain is DAGVTQSPTHLIKTRGQQVTLRCSPISGHKSVSWYQQVLGQGPQFIFQYYEKEERGRGNFPDRFSARQFPNYSSELNVNALLLGDSALYLCASSRGAGNTEAFFGQGTRLTVV.

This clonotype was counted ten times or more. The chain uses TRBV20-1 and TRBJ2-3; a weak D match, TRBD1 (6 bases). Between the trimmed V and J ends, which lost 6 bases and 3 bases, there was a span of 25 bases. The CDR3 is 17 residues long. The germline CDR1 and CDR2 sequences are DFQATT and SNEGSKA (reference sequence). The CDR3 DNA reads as TGCAGTGCCACCCATCAGGGAGCGCCTAGGGGGACAGATACGCAGTATTTT. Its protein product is CSATHQGAPRGTDTQYF.

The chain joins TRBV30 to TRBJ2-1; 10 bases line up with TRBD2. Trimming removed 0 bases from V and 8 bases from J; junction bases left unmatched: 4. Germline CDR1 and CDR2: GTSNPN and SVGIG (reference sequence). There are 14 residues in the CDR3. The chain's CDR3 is CAWSVAGGPYEQFF. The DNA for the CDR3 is TGTGCCTGGAGTGTAGCGGGAGGGCCTTATGAGCAGTTCTTC.

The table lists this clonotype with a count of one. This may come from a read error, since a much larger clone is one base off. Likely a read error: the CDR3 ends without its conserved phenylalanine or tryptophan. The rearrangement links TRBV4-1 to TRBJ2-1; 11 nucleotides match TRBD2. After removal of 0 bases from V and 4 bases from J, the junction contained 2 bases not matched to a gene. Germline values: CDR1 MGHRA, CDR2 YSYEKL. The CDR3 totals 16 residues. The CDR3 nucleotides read TGCGCCAGCAGCCAAGAGGGACTAGCGGAATACAATGAGCAGTTCCTC. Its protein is CASSQEGLAEYNEQFL.

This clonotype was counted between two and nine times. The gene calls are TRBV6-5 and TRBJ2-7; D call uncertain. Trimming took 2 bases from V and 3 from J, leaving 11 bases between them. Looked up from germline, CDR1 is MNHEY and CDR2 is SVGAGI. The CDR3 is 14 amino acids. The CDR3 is CASSYGQTGYEQYF. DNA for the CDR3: TGTGCCAGCAGTTACGGCCAAACCGGCTACGAGCAGTACTTC.

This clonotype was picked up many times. For the CDR3, the DNA is TGTGCCAGCAGCTTAGCAGACAAGTTTGATTCACCCCTCCACTTT. Its protein is CASSLADKFDSPLHF. The chain combines TRBV7-2 with TRBJ1-6; unclear D gene. Germline assignment: CDR1 SGHTA and CDR2 FQGNSA. The CDR3 is made up of 15 amino acids. Trimming left V 0 bases short and J 8 bases short, with 11 bases between.

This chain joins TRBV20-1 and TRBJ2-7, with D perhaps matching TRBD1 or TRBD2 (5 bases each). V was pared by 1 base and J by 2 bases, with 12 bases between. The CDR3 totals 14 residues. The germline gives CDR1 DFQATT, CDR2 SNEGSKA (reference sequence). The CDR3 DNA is TGCAGTGCTAGAGGGAGCGGACAAGCCTACGAGCAGTACTTC. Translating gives CSARGSGQAYEQYF.

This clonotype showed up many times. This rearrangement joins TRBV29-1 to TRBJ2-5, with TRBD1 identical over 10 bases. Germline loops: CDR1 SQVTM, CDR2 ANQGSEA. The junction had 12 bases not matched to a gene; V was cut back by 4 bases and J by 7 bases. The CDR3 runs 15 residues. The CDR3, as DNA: TGCAGCGTTGGAATGCCGGGACAGGGGACCGGGACCCAGTACTTC. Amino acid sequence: CSVGMPGQGTGTQYF.